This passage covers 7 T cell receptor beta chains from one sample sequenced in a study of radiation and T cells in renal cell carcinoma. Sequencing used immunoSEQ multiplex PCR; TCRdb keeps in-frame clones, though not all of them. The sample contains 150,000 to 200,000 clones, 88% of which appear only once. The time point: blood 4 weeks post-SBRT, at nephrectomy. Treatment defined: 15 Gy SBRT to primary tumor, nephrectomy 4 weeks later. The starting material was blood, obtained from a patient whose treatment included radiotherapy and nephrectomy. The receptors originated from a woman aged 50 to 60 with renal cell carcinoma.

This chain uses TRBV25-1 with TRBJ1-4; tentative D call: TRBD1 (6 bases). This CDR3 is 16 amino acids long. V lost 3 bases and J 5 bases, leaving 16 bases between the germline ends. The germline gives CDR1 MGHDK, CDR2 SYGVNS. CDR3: CASSDLPRGPNEKLFF. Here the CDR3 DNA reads TGTGCCAGCAGTGATCTTCCCAGGGGACCGAATGAAAAACTGTTTTTT.

The CDR3 coding sequence is TGTGCCAGCAGTTACTCGATTGGAGGGCAAGAGACCCAGTACTTC. Translating it yields CASSYSIGGQETQYF. The rearrangement links TRBV6-5 to TRBJ2-5, with D possibly being TRBD2 (6 bases). V lost 0 bases and J lost 2, with 10 bases in between. CDR1 is MNHEY and CDR2 is SVGAGI in the germline V gene. This CDR3 spans 15 amino acids.

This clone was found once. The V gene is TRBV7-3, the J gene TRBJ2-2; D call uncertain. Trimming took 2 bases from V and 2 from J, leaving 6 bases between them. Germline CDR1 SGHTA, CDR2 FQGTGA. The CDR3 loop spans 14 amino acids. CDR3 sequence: CASSLRGNTGELFF. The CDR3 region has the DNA TGTGCCAGCAGCTTACGCGGAAACACCGGGGAGCTGTTTTTT.

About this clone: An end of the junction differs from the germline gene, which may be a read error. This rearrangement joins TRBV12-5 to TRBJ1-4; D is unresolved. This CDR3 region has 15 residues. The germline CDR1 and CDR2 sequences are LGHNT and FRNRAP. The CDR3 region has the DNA TGCGCCTCAGGTAGAGGTTTTCTTGCTAATGAAAAACTGTTTTTT. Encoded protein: CASGRGFLANEKLFF.

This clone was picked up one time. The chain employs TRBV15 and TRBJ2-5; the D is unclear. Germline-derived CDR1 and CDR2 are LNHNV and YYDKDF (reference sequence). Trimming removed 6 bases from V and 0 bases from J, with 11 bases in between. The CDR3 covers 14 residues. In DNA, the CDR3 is TGTGCCACCAGTCCGAACCTGTACCAAGAGACCCAGTACTTC. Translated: CATSPNLYQETQYF.

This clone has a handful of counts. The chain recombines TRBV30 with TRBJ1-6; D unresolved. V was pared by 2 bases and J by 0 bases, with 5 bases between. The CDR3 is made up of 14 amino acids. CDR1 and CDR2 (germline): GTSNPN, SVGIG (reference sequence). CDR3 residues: CAWSRSSYNSPLHF. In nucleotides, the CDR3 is TGTGCCTGGAGTAGGAGCTCCTATAATTCACCCCTCCACTTT.

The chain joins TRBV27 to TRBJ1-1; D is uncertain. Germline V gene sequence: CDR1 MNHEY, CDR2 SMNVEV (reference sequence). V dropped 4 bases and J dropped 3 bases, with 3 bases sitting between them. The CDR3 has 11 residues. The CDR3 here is CASSSDTEAFF. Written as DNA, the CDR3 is TGTGCCAGCAGTTCGGACACTGAAGCTTTCTTT.